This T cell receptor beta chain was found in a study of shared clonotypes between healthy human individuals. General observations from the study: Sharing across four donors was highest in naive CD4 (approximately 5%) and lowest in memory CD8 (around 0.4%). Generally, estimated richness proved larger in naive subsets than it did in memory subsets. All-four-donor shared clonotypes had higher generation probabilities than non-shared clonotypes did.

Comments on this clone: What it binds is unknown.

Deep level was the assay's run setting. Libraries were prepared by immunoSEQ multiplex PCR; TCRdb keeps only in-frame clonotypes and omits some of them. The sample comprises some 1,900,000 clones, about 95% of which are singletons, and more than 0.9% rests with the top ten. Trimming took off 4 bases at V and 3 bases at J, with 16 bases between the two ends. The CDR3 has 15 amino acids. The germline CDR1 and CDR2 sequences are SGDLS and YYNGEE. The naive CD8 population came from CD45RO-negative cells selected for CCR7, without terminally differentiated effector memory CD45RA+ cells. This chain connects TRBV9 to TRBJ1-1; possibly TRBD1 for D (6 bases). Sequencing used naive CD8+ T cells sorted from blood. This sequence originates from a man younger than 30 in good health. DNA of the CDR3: TGTGCCAGCAGCCCGTGGGCCTCAGGGGACACTGAAGCTTTCTTT. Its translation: CASSPWASGDTEAFF.